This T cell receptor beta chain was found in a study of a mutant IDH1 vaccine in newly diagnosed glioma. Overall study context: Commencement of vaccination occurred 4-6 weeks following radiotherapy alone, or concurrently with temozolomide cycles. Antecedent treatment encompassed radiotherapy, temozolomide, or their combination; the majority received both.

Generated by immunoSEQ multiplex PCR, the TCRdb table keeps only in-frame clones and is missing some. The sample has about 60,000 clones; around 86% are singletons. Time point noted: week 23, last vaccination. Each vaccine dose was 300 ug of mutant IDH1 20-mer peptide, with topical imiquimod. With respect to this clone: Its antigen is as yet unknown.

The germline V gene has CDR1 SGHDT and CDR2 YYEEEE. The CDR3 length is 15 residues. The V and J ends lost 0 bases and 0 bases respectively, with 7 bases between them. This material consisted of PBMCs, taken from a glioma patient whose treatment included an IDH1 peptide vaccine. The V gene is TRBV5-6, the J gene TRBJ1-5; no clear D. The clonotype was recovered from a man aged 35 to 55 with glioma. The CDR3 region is CASSLGWGSNQPQHF. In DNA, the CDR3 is TGTGCCAGCAGCTTGGGCTGGGGTAGCAATCAGCCCCAGCATTTT.